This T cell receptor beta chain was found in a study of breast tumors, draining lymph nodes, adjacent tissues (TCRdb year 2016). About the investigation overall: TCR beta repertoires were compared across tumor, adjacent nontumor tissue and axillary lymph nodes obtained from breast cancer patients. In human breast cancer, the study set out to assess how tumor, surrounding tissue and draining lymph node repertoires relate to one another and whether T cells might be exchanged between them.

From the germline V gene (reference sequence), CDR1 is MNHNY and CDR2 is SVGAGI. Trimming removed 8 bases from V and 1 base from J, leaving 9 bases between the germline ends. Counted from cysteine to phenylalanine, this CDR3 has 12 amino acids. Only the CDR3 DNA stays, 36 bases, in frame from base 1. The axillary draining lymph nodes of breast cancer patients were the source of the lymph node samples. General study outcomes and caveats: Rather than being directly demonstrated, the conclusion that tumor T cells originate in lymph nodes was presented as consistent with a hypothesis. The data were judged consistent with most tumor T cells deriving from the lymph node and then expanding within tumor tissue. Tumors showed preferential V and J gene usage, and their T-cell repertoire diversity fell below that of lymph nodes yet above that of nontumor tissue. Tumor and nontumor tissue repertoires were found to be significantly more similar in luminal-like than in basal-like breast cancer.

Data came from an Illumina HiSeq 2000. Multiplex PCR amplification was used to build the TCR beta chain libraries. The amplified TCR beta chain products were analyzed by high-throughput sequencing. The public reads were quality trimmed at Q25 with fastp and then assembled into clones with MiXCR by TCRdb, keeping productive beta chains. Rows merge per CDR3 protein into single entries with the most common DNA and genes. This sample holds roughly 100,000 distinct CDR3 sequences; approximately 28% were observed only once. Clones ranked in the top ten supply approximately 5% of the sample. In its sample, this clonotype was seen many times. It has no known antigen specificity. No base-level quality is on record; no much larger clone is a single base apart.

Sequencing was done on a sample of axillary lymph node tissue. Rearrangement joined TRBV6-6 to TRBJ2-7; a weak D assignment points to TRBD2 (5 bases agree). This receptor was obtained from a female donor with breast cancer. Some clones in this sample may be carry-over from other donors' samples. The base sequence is TGTGCCAGCGGAGACTATTCCTACGAGCAGTACTTC. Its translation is CASGDYSYEQYF.